A selection of T cell receptor beta chains follows, all from one sample in a study of T cell changes during pregnancy in multiple sclerosis. Libraries were prepared by immunoSEQ multiplex PCR; TCRdb keeps only in-frame clonotypes and omits some of them. The data contain about 87,000 clones, around 93% of them singletons. The sample was peripheral blood, taken in the third trimester of pregnancy. The source is a female donor in good health, enrolled as a control in a pregnancy study. CDR3s include the opening cysteine and the closing phenylalanine or tryptophan. D genes are given only for firm matches. Clone size is shown for a subset of rows, as once, few, many or a class of expanded clone.

D gene	J gene	V gene	clone size	CDR3 protein	CDR3 DNA
-	TRBJ2-7	TRBV20-1	-	CSARRVYEQYF	TGCAGTGCAAGGCGGGTCTACGAGCAGTACTTC
-	TRBJ1-1	TRBV7-2	-	CASSLWATNTEAFF	TGTGCCAGCAGCTTATGGGCCACGAACACTGAAGCTTTCTTT
TRBD1	TRBJ1-4	TRBV2	-	CASSRGSANEKLFF	TGTGCCAGCAGCAGGGGGTCGGCTAATGAAAAACTGTTTTTT
TRBD1	TRBJ2-4	TRBV6-5	-	CASSRDSKNIQYF	TGTGCCAGCAGTAGGGACAGTAAAAACATTCAGTACTTC
-	TRBJ2-7	TRBV7-9	-	CASSLGDSSYEQYF	TGTGCCAGCAGCTTGGGGGACTCTTCCTACGAGCAGTACTTC
TRBD2	TRBJ2-7	TRBV6-1	-	CASRWSGSSYEQYF	TGTGCCAGCCGATGGAGCGGGAGCTCCTACGAGCAGTACTTC
TRBD1	TRBJ1-5	TRBV28	-	CASQRQGYNQPQHF	TGTGCCAGCCAAAGACAGGGGTACAATCAGCCCCAGCATTTT
TRBD1	TRBJ1-1	TRBV2	once	CASSWTGAARTEAFF	TGTGCCAGCAGTTGGACAGGGGCGGCGAGAACTGAAGCTTTCTTT
-	TRBJ2-6	TRBV27	-	CASLSRFGVLTF	TGTGCCAGCCTCTCCAGGTTCGGCGTCCTGACTTTC
TRBD2	TRBJ2-5	TRBV5-5	-	CASSLREGETQYF	TGTGCCAGCAGCCTGCGGGAGGGAGAGACCCAGTACTTC
TRBD2	TRBJ2-3	TRBV2	once	CASHGRLAGATGPDTQYF	TGTGCCAGCCACGGGCGGCTAGCGGGAGCCACAGGGCCAGATACGCAGTATTTT
TRBD1	TRBJ1-2	TRBV19	-	CASSIIQGALGYGYTF	TGTGCCAGTAGTATTATCCAGGGGGCGCTTGGCTATGGCTACACCTTC
TRBD2	TRBJ2-7	TRBV7-2	-	CASSSLAGGPYEQYF	TGTGCCAGCAGTTCCTTAGCGGGAGGGCCCTACGAGCAGTACTTC
-	TRBJ1-4	TRBV2	once	CASRRTTSTSTNEKLFF	TGTGCCAGCAGGAGGACAACGTCAACCTCAACTAATGAAAAACTGTTTTTT
-	TRBJ1-1	TRBV19	-	CASSIDWGRGAEAFF	TGTGCCAGTAGTATAGATTGGGGCAGGGGAGCTGAAGCTTTCTTT
-	TRBJ2-1	TRBV28	-	CASSLIVGSEQFF	TGTGCCAGCAGCCTTATTGTAGGGAGTGAGCAGTTCTTC
TRBD1	TRBJ2-5	TRBV6-1	-	CASSETGTETQYF	TGTGCCAGCAGTGAGACAGGGACAGAGACCCAGTACTTC
-	TRBJ1-1	TRBV19	-	CASSDIRTFVNTEAFF	TGTGCCAGTAGTGACATAAGGACTTTTGTGAACACTGAAGCTTTCTTT
TRBD1	TRBJ1-2	TRBV7-6	-	CASSLGQGRGYTF	TGTGCCAGCAGCTTAGGACAGGGTCGGGGCTACACCTTC
TRBD2	TRBJ2-7	TRBV4-1	-	CASSDTSGSPYEQYF	TGCGCCAGCAGCGACACTAGCGGGAGTCCCTACGAGCAGTACTTC
-	TRBJ2-7	TRBV5-1	-	CASSWAGLSYEQYF	TGCGCCAGCAGCTGGGCGGGACTTTCCTACGAGCAGTACTTC
TRBD1	TRBJ2-5	TRBV27	-	CASSYGTAVTQYF	TGTGCCAGCAGTTACGGGACAGCGGTGACCCAGTACTTC
-	TRBJ2-1	TRBV5-1	-	CASSLSSSSSYNEQFF	TGCGCCAGCAGCCTGTCTTCTTCGAGCTCCTACAATGAGCAGTTCTTC
-	TRBJ2-3	TRBV25-1	-	CASSELQGRFTDTQYF	TGTGCCAGCAGTGAGTTGCAGGGGAGATTCACAGATACGCAGTATTTT
TRBD2	TRBJ2-3	TRBV5-1	-	CASSSLAGERDTQYF	TGCGCCAGCAGCTCACTAGCGGGAGAAAGAGATACGCAGTATTTT
-	TRBJ1-1	TRBV19	-	CASRLDSPTEAFF	TGTGCCAGTAGGCTGGACAGTCCCACTGAAGCTTTCTTT